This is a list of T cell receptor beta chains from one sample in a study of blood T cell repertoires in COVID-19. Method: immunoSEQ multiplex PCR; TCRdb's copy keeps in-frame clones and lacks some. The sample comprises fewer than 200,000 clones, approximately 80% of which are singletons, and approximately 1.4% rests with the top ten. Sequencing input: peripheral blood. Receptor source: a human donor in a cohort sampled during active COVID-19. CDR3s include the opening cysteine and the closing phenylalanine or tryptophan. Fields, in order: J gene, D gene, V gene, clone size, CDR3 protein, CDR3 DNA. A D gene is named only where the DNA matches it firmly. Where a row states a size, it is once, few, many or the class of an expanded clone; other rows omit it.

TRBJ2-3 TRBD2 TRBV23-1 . CASSQGWPSGISTDTQYF TGCGCCAGCAGTCAAGGGTGGCCTAGCGGGATTAGCACAGATACGCAGTATTTT
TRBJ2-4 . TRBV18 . CASSPQAGAAKNIQYF TGTGCCAGCTCACCACAGGCAGGGGCGGCCAAAAACATTCAGTACTTC
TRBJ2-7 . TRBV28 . CASTDSSYEQYF TGTGCCAGCACCGACAGTTCCTACGAGCAGTACTTC
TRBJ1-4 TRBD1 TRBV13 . CASSTGTGNEKLFF TGTGCCAGCAGTACCGGGACAGGGAATGAAAAACTGTTTTTT
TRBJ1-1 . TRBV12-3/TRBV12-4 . CASSRTDKAFF TGTGCCAGCAGTCGGACAGACAAAGCTTTCTTT
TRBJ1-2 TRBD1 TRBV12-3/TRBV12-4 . CASRTGEDYGYTF TGTGCCAGCAGGACAGGGGAAGACTATGGCTACACCTTC
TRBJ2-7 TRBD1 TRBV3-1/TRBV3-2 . CASSSPGQTAYEQYF TGTGCCAGCAGCTCGCCGGGACAGACCGCCTACGAGCAGTACTTC
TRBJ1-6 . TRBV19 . CASSVGNSPLHF TGTGCCAGTTCCGTCGGTAATTCACCCCTCCACTTT
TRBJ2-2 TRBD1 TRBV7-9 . CASSLDGTGVGELFF TGTGCCAGCAGCTTAGACGGGACAGGGGTCGGGGAGCTGTTTTTT
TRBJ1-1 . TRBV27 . CASSLSAVNTEAFF TGTGCCAGCAGTTTATCTGCGGTGAACACTGAAGCTTTCTTT
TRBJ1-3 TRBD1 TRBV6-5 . CATTGAISGNTIYF TGTGCAACGACAGGGGCGATCTCTGGAAACACCATATATTTT
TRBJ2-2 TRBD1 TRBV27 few CASSRPGTVNSGELFF TGTGCCAGCAGTAGGCCGGGGACAGTTAATAGCGGGGAGCTGTTTTTT
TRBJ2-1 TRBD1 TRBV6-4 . CASSDSIQGAHDEQFF TGTGCCAGCAGTGACTCGATACAGGGGGCGCACGATGAGCAGTTCTTC
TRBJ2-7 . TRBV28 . CASTTIGYEQYF TGTGCCAGCACAACGATCGGCTACGAGCAGTACTTC
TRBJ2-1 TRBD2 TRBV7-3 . CASSPLSGGILNEQFF TGTGCCAGCAGCCCCTTATCGGGGGGGATATTAAATGAGCAGTTCTTC
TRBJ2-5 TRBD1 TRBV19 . CASRRTGEETQYF TGTGCCAGTAGACGGACAGGGGAAGAGACCCAGTACTTC